These 24 T cell receptor beta chains came from one sample sequenced in a study of blood T cell repertoires in COVID-19. Profiled with immunoSEQ multiplex PCR; TCRdb holds only in-frame clones, not every one. The sample has about 100,000 clones, around four fifths seen once. Sample: peripheral blood. Receptor source: a man aged 50 to 60 with active or convalescent COVID-19.

The chain joins TRBV29-1 to TRBJ2-7, with 8 bases matching TRBD1. The CDR3 runs 15 residues. The V and J ends lost 6 bases and 2 bases, in that order; junction bases with no gene match: 12. Germline values: CDR1 SQVTM, CDR2 ANQGSEA. CDR3 coding DNA: TGCAGCGTCCTTTCCACAGGGGGGCAAACCTACGAGCAGTACTTC. Its translation is CSVLSTGGQTYEQYF.

The chain recombines TRBV7-2 with TRBJ2-2; D is undetermined. The CDR3 runs to 14 residues. The germline V gene has CDR1 SGHTA and CDR2 FQGNSA. Trimming removed 2 bases from V and 1 base from J, with 5 bases in between. The CDR3 protein is CASSLLQNTGELFF. CDR3 bases: TGTGCCAGCAGCTTATTACAGAACACCGGGGAGCTGTTTTTT.

The rearrangement links TRBV6-5 to TRBJ2-5; D perhaps matches TRBD2 (6 bases). This CDR3 has 15 residues. Germline V lookup: CDR1 MNHEY, CDR2 SVGAGI. Trimming pared 3 bases from V and 6 bases from J, leaving 17 bases between. In DNA form, the CDR3 reads TGTGCCAGCAGTTATTTGCGGGAACGTACAAAGACCCAGTACTTC. This encodes CASSYLRERTKTQYF.

This clone occurred a few times. The genes are TRBV4-1 and TRBJ1-5; D is perhaps TRBD1 (6 bases). The CDR3 is 14 amino acids. V was clipped by 0 bases and J by 7 bases, with 10 bases between them. Germline CDR1 reads MGHRA; CDR2 reads YSYEKL. As DNA, the CDR3 is TGCGCCAGCAGCCAAGATGGACAGAACCAGCCCCAGCATTTT. Translating gives CASSQDGQNQPQHF.

The chain recombines TRBV25-1 with TRBJ1-1; D is unresolved. Trimming shortened V by 6 bases and J by 6 bases, and 17 bases separated the two germline ends. CDR3 length equals 14 residues. Germline loops: CDR1 MGHDK, CDR2 SYGVNS. CDR3 in amino acids: CASRDSAGSAEAFF. In nucleotides, the CDR3 is TGTGCCAGCAGGGATTCGGCAGGTTCAGCTGAAGCTTTCTTT.

The chain is built from TRBV19 and TRBJ1-2; D is perhaps TRBD1 (5 bases). Germline V CDR1 and CDR2: LNHDA, SQIVND (reference sequence). V was trimmed by 0 bases and J by 6 bases, leaving 14 bases between them. The CDR3 runs to 15 residues. The CDR3 nucleotides read TGTGCCAGTAGTATAGATCGTGGCAGGGTTAATGGCTACACCTTC. Translating gives CASSIDRGRVNGYTF.

The chain is built from TRBV19 and TRBJ2-1; no definite D call. Between the trimmed V and J ends, which lost 5 bases and 7 bases, there was a span of 15 bases. The CDR3 has 14 amino acids. The V gene's germline CDR1 is LNHDA and CDR2 SQIVND (reference sequence). This chain's CDR3 is CASSDFHERNEQFF. The DNA for the CDR3 is TGTGCCAGTAGTGATTTCCATGAGAGGAATGAGCAGTTCTTC.

The chain carries TRBV5-6 and TRBJ2-3, with D possibly matching TRBD2 (5 bases). CDR1 and CDR2 (germline): SGHDT, YYEEEE. Trimming pared 3 bases from V and 0 bases from J, leaving 20 bases between. The CDR3 is 18 amino acids. DNA of the CDR3: TGTGCCAGCAGCTCCACCACTTCTGGAGGTCAGAGCACAGATACGCAGTATTTT. It encodes CASSSTTSGGQSTDTQYF.

V is TRBV4-1 and J is TRBJ2-4; 10 bases agree with TRBD1. Germline trimming cut 4 bases from V and 0 bases from J; bases unmatched to any gene: 9. The CDR3 consists of 18 residues. CDR1 MGHRA and CDR2 YSYEKL come from the germline V gene. CDR3 nucleotides: TGCGCCAGCAGCCCAGGACAGGGGGGACGAATAGCCAAAAACATTCAGTACTTC. This sequence encodes CASSPGQGGRIAKNIQYF.

The gene calls are TRBV19 and TRBJ2-7; 9 positions agree with TRBD2. Germline lookup yields CDR1 LNHDA and CDR2 SQIVND (reference sequence). The CDR3 is 14 amino acids. The V segment lost 5 bases and the J segment 5 bases; nucleotides outside the gene matches: 7. This chain's CDR3 is CASSAGLAGDEQYF. CDR3 sequence (DNA): TGTGCCAGTAGTGCGGGACTAGCCGGCGACGAGCAGTACTTC.

This sequence joins TRBV10-1 and TRBJ2-6; 9 nucleotides match TRBD1. The CDR3 loop spans 17 amino acids. V dropped 6 bases and J dropped 4; count of bases not matched to a gene: 10. CDR1 and CDR2 (germline): WNHNN, SYGVQD (reference sequence). CDR3 nucleotide sequence: TGCGCCAGCAGGGCCCGGGACAGGGAACCCGGGGCCAACGTCCTGACTTTC. This sequence encodes CASRARDREPGANVLTF.

The chain uses TRBV11-2 and TRBJ1-1; possibly TRBD1 for D (5 bases). Germline-derived CDR1 and CDR2 are SGHAT and FQNNGV. This CDR3 has 14 residues. V was cut by 1 base and J by 7 bases, with 13 bases left in between. The CDR3 coding sequence is TGTGCCAGCAGCTTAGGCGGGGGTTTGGGTGAAGCTTTCTTT. It yields the protein CASSLGGGLGEAFF.

This clone showed up just once. This chain links TRBV19 with TRBJ2-7, with TRBD2 matching over 7 bases. Germline CDR1 and CDR2: LNHDA and SQIVND (reference sequence). The CDR3 loop spans 12 amino acids. V lost 6 bases to trimming and J lost 7 bases; unmatched junction nucleotides: 6. The CDR3 sequence is CASRAGTREQYF. CDR3 bases: TGTGCCAGTAGAGCGGGAACTCGGGAGCAGTACTTC.

The chain links TRBV2 to TRBJ2-5; tentative D call: TRBD2 (5 bases). Germline V gene lookup returns CDR1 SNHLY and CDR2 FYNNEI. This CDR3 is 13 amino acids long. The V end lost 8 bases, the J end lost 1 base, and 11 bases lay between the germline ends. Written as DNA, the CDR3 is TGTGCCAGCGGGAGCCAACCCCAAGAGACCCAGTACTTC. Its translation: CASGSQPQETQYF.

This chain joins TRBV30 and TRBJ2-7; D gene ambiguous. This CDR3 contains 13 residues. CDR1 GTSNPN and CDR2 SVGIG come from the germline V gene (reference sequence). Trimming cost V 4 bases and J 5 bases, with 15 bases left between them. The CDR3 region is CAWNPGVLDEQYF. CDR3 nucleotides: TGTGCCTGGAATCCTGGAGTTTTGGACGAGCAGTACTTC. Combining the CDR3 with reference TRBV30 and TRBJ2-7 gives the whole variable domain SQTIHQWPATLVQPVGSPLSLECTVEGTSNPNLYWYRQAAGRGLQLLFYSVGIGQISSEVPQNLSASRPQDRQFILSSKKLLLSDSGFYLCAWNPGVLDEQYFGPGTRLTVT.

This chain joins TRBV7-6 and TRBJ2-2; TRBD2 matches at 8 bases. Germline V lookup: CDR1 SGHVS, CDR2 FNYEAQ. After removal of 2 bases from V and 0 bases from J, the junction contained 2 bases not matched to a gene. CDR3 length: 16 amino acids. CDR3 in amino acids: CASSLRGGANTGELFF. The CDR3 DNA is TGTGCCAGCAGCTTACGGGGGGGCGCGAACACCGGGGAGCTGTTTTTT.

This sequence joins TRBV6-5 and TRBJ2-1; D unresolved. V dropped 6 bases and J dropped 4 bases, with 16 bases sitting between them. The CDR3 runs to 15 residues. The germline V gene has CDR1 MNHEY and CDR2 SVGAGI. The CDR3 DNA is TGTGCCAGCAGCACGCTAAGAGGAAGTTACAATGAGCAGTTCTTC. Protein: CASSTLRGSYNEQFF.

This chain uses TRBV5-6 with TRBJ1-2, with TRBD1 identical over 8 bases. J was trimmed by 7 bases and V by 3 bases; bases with no gene match: 5. CDR1 and CDR2 from the germline V gene are SGHDT and YYEEEE. The CDR3 consists of 13 residues. DNA of the CDR3: TGTGCCAGCAGCTCTCCGGGACAGGCTGGCTACACCTTC. Translation gives CASSSPGQAGYTF.

The rearrangement links TRBV6-5 to TRBJ2-1; TRBD2 aligns across 10 bases. The CDR3 runs 16 residues. J gave up 8 bases and V 2 bases, and 9 bases lay outside the gene matches. Germline CDR1 is MNHEY and CDR2 is SVGAGI. The CDR3 is CASSYPGLAGVYEQFF. CDR3 sequence (DNA): TGTGCCAGCAGTTACCCCGGTCTAGCGGGAGTGTATGAGCAGTTCTTC.

A single count supports this clone. The chain joins TRBV5-1 to TRBJ1-4; D call uncertain. Germline CDR1 is SGHRS and CDR2 is YFSETQ. This CDR3 has 14 residues. Trimming left V 3 bases short and J 5 bases short, with 11 bases between. The CDR3 DNA follows: TGCGCCAGCAGCTCGGTCGACGGGAATGAAAAACTGTTTTTT. It yields the protein CASSSVDGNEKLFF.

The J gene is TRBJ1-1, the V gene TRBV5-1; D is undetermined. V lost 4 bases to trimming and J lost 7 bases, with 14 bases between them. The CDR3 has 13 residues. Germline CDR1 and CDR2: SGHRS and YFSETQ. The CDR3 loop is CASSPNGEGEAFF. CDR3 coding DNA: TGCGCCAGCAGCCCGAACGGGGAAGGTGAAGCTTTCTTT. The full variable domain, with the rest looked up from reference TRBV5-1 and TRBJ1-1, is KAGVTQTPRYLIKTRGQQVTLSCSPISGHRSVSWYQQTPGQGLQFLFEYFSETQRNKGNFPGRFSGRQFSNSRSEMNVSTLELGDSALYLCASSPNGEGEAFFGQGTRLTVV.

V is TRBV30 and J is TRBJ2-1; 8 nucleotides line up with TRBD2. In germline, CDR1 is GTSNPN, CDR2 SVGIG (reference sequence). The CDR3 sequence is 14 residues long. J gave up 4 bases and V 2 bases, and 4 bases lay outside the gene matches. CDR3 loop: CAWSSKRGYNEQFF. In nucleotides, the CDR3 is TGTGCCTGGAGTAGTAAGCGGGGGTACAATGAGCAGTTCTTC.

This clone has just a few counts. This chain connects TRBV24-1 to TRBJ1-2; D is perhaps TRBD1 (6 bases). The CDR3 is made up of 15 amino acids. Between the trimmed V and J ends, which lost 5 bases and 8 bases, there was a span of 20 bases. Germline-derived CDR1 and CDR2 are KGHDR and SFDVKD. CDR3 sequence: CATSAIGGQTGGYTF. CDR3 DNA sequence: TGTGCCACCAGTGCAATTGGAGGACAGACGGGAGGCTACACCTTC.

CDR3 DNA: TGTGCCAGCAGCTTAGGTGCGGGACAGGGGACTTTCAATGAGCAGTTCTTC. This encodes CASSLGAGQGTFNEQFF. V usage is TRBV7-6 and J usage is TRBJ2-1; 10 nucleotides line up with TRBD1. Germline V gene lookup returns CDR1 SGHVS and CDR2 FNYEAQ. Trimming cost V 1 base and J 6 bases; bases outside gene matches: 9. The CDR3 is 17 residues long.